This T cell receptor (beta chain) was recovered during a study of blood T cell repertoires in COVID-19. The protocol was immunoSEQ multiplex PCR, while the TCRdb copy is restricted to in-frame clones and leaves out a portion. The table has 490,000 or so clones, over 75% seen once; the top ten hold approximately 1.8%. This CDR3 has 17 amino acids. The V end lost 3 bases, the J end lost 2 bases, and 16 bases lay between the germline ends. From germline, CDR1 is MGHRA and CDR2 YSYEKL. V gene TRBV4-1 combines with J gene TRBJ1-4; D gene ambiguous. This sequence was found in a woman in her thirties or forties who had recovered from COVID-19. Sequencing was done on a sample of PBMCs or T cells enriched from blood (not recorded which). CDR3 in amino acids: CASSQDGPGVTNEKLFF. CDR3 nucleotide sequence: TGCGCCAGCAGCCAGGATGGTCCCGGGGTGACTAATGAAAAACTGTTTTTT.